The rows below give T cell receptor beta chains drawn from one sample of a study of Graves' ophthalmopathy and Graves' hyperthyroidism. MiXCR, run by TCRdb on the multiplex PCR reads, gives a single entry per CDR3 protein. The sample yields hundreds of thousands of distinct CDR3 sequences, about 24% seen once. Material for sequencing was peripheral blood. These TCRs come from a woman aged 18-30 years with stable Graves' hyperthyroidism. Some clones in this sample may be carry-over from other donors' samples. CDR3s leave out the opening cysteine and the closing phenylalanine or tryptophan.

CDR3aa	j_gene	v_gene	len
SASGDRGFSIKY	TRBJ2-4	TRBV20-1	12
SVEDPGYEQY	TRBJ2-7	TRBV29-1	10
ASLSRRGTEAF	TRBJ1-1	TRBV7-3	11
ATSSDRVVEAF	TRBJ1-1	TRBV15	11
ASCPGRRNTEAF	TRBJ1-1	TRBV28	12
ASRLAGQGAYEQY	TRBJ2-7	TRBV19	13
SARDLRPTWEQY	TRBJ2-7	TRBV20-1	12
ASSPPGKFYEQY	TRBJ2-7	TRBV4-1	12
ASSYSKRGSETQY	TRBJ2-5	TRBV6-5	13
ASSHPGRRTYEQY	TRBJ2-7	TRBV4-3	13
ASTKRGTNYEQY	TRBJ2-7	TRBV6-2/TRBV6-3	12
ASSFGPAQPGGYT	TRBJ1-2	TRBV5-1	13
ASARQGGTGELF	TRBJ2-2	TRBV3-1	12
SASGAARRGGEQY	TRBJ2-7	TRBV20-1	13
ASSSTTWDEQY	TRBJ2-7	TRBV12-3/TRBV12-4	11
ASSLVSDGSYVIGETQY	TRBJ2-5	TRBV7-8	17
ASSRTIYYEQY	TRBJ2-7	TRBV12-3/TRBV12-4	11
ASKWYVAGSTGELF	TRBJ2-2	TRBV6-1	14
ASSLWRGYTGELF	TRBJ2-2	TRBV12-3/TRBV12-4	13
ASSLSRVNSPLH	TRBJ1-6	TRBV11-1	12
SASWDAGFEQY	TRBJ2-7	TRBV20-1	11
ASSAGTGWNQPQH	TRBJ1-5	TRBV7-6	13
ASSLWDEGEGQGSEQY	TRBJ2-7	TRBV27	16
AWKEAGELF	TRBJ2-2	TRBV30	9
ASSQDRAGFQPQH	TRBJ1-5	TRBV4-1	13
SGKTGAGELF	TRBJ2-2	TRBV29-1	10
ASEGTGASNTEAF	TRBJ1-1	TRBV6-1	13
ASRRGRQETQY	TRBJ2-5	TRBV28	11
SAREDSFSYEQY	TRBJ2-7	TRBV20-1	12
ATTAERGETQY	TRBJ2-5	TRBV2	11
SANLEYGGARQPQH	TRBJ1-5	TRBV20-1	14
ASSLRTGADARSHYEQY	TRBJ2-7	TRBV5-1	17
ASSERQVQSYEQY	TRBJ2-7	TRBV2	13
AWSGGYLRLSGANVLT	TRBJ2-6	TRBV30	16
ASGPREQY	TRBJ2-7	TRBV2	8
ASCQAMNTEAF	TRBJ1-1	TRBV14	11
ASSFERGGTF	TRBJ1-1	TRBV6-5	10
ATSLRRTYEQY	TRBJ2-7	TRBV15	11
ASSQTGLSYEQY	TRBJ2-7	TRBV6-1	12
ASSQHGRYEQY	TRBJ2-7	TRBV12-3/TRBV12-4	11
ASSPLDRGGYT	TRBJ1-2	TRBV12-3/TRBV12-4	11
ASSAWGPAETQY	TRBJ2-5	TRBV27	12
ASSFYGTSNTGELF	TRBJ2-2	TRBV12-3/TRBV12-4	14
SASAPVSSYEQY	TRBJ2-7	TRBV20-1	12
AITLDRNTEAF	TRBJ1-1	TRBV10-3	11
ASSPMRYYTGELF	TRBJ2-2	TRBV18	13
SVEDLVGYGYT	TRBJ1-2	TRBV29-1	11
SVEGGSGPGGELF	TRBJ2-2	TRBV29-1	13
SALPGALSEQY	TRBJ2-7	TRBV20-1	11
ASSVPGGPDTQY	TRBJ2-3	TRBV5-1	12
ASSDGRRGETQY	TRBJ2-5	TRBV6-1	12
ASSSGAGHSQPQH	TRBJ1-5	TRBV28	13
ATSPGRYSNQPQH	TRBJ1-5	TRBV24-1	13
ASSEWGPGETQY	TRBJ2-5	TRBV12-3/TRBV12-4	12